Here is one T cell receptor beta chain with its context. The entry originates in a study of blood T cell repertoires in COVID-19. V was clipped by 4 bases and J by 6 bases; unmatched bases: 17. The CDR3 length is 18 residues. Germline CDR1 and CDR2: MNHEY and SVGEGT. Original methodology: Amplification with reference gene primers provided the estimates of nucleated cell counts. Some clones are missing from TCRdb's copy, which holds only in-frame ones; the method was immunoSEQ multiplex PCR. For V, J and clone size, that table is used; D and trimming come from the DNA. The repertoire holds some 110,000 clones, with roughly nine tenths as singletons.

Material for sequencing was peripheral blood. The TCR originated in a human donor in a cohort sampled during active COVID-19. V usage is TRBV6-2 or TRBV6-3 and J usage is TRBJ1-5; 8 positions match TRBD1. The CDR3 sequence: CASSFPEGQATPFQPQHF. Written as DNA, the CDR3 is TGTGCCAGCAGTTTCCCCGAGGGACAGGCCACCCCTTTTCAGCCCCAGCATTTT.